This T cell receptor (beta chain) is from a study of blood T cell repertoires in COVID-19. Generated by immunoSEQ multiplex PCR, the TCRdb table keeps only in-frame clones and is missing some. Of 150,000 to 200,000 clones listed, approximately 85% are singletons. The sequenced material came from peripheral blood. The clonotype comes from an elderly man with COVID-19, enrolled during active disease.

The CDR3 coding sequence is TGTGCCAGCAGCCAAAACACTGGAGGAACAGATACGCAGTATTTT. This gives the protein CASSQNTGGTDTQYF. The rearrangement joins TRBV3-1 (or the pseudogene TRBV3-2) to TRBJ2-3, with a weak D call TRBD2 (5 bases). The germline CDR1 and CDR2 sequences are LGHDT and YNNKEL (reference sequence). The CDR3 extends over 15 amino acids. Trimming took 2 bases from V and 3 from J, leaving 12 bases between them.